This T cell receptor beta chain derives from a study of cytomegalovirus exposure and HLA in healthy donors. Overall study results and limits: Accounts indicate the classifier identified cytomegalovirus status with strong specificity and sensitivity.

Researchers ran the PCR with 60 Vbeta and 13 Jbeta primers. TCRdb keeps only in-frame clones here, not all; method: immunoSEQ multiplex PCR. The sample carries more than 110,000 clones, approximately 79% recorded once. When sampled, the donors appeared nominally healthy, though they likely had unrecorded immune exposures. A word on this clone: The target antigen is unknown. This sample also contains other DNA sequences that code for the same CDR3.

Germline CDR1 KGHSH, CDR2 LQKENI. The length of the CDR3 is 12 residues. V was clipped by 3 bases and J by 7 bases; unmatched bases: 1. This TCR came from a man aged 18 to 30 in good health and CMV-seronegative. The sample consisted of PBMCs. The chain employs TRBV18 and TRBJ1-2; 8 bases align to TRBD1. CDR3 protein: CASSPGQGGYTF. The CDR3 nucleotides read TGTGCCAGCTCACCCGGACAGGGTGGCTACACCTTC.